These 27 T cell receptor beta chains were all obtained from the same sample, sequenced in a study of Ad26.COV2.S vaccination and SARS-CoV-2 variants. The treatment denotes: around 19 received Ad26.COV2.S at low or high dose, single or two shots; 5 received placebo; per-sample allocation not given. Repertoires come from day 63 after the first vaccine or placebo injection. Here immunoSEQ multiplex PCR was the method, and the copy in TCRdb shows in-frame clones only, minus some. The sample contains about 380,000 clones, around 82% of which appear only once. The sequencing here drew on peripheral blood, taken in a trial of Ad26.COV2.S vaccine versus placebo. The receptors here all came from a person aged 18-65 years who received the Ad26.COV2.S COVID-19 vaccine or a placebo.

Regarding this clone: The sample has other DNA sequences that encode this CDR3 too. CDR3 amino acids: CAIRGTGNTEAFF. For the CDR3, the DNA is TGTGCCATCAGAGGGACAGGGAACACTGAAGCTTTCTTT. The genes are TRBV10-3 and TRBJ1-1; 8 bases are a match to TRBD1. Looked up from germline, CDR1 is ENHRY and CDR2 is SYGVKD. Germline trimming cut 6 bases from V and 1 base from J; bases unmatched to any gene: 1. CDR3 length equals 13 residues.

The chain links TRBV6-2 or TRBV6-3 to TRBJ2-7; tentatively, D is TRBD2 (5 bases). V lost 4 bases and J 7 bases, leaving 26 bases between the germline ends. Germline CDR1 reads MNHEY; CDR2 reads SVGEGT. The CDR3 sequence is 17 residues long. In DNA form, the CDR3 reads TGTGCCAGCAGTTCCCTTAAAGGTGGATTAACAACGGGGGAGCAGTACTTC. Protein product: CASSSLKGGLTTGEQYF.

This chain joins TRBV7-9 and TRBJ1-4, with 7 positions matching TRBD1. The germline gives CDR1 SEHNR, CDR2 FQNEAQ (reference sequence). CDR3 length: 11 residues. V lost 2 bases and J lost 14; bases outside the gene matches: 2. The CDR3: CASSLRGGLFF. The CDR3 DNA reads as TGTGCCAGCAGCTTACGAGGGGGCCTGTTTTTT.

This chain uses TRBV6-5 with TRBJ2-3; a possible D gene is TRBD1 (6 bases). There are 15 residues in the CDR3. The V gene lost 4 bases and the J gene lost 0 bases, with 11 bases spanning the gap. Germline V gene lookup returns CDR1 MNHEY and CDR2 SVGAGI. This CDR3 reads CASSSDRPSTDTQYF. The CDR3 coding sequence is TGTGCCAGCAGTTCAGACAGGCCTAGCACAGATACGCAGTATTTT.

The chain uses TRBV21-1 and TRBJ2-3. TRBV21-1 is flagged as a pseudogene. This CDR3 is built from 14 residues. CDR3 sequence (DNA): TGTGCCAGCAGCCGATGGGACCCCTCGGATACGCAGTATTTT. As protein: CASSRWDPSDTQYF.

The chain employs TRBV27 and TRBJ2-1; 9 nucleotides align to TRBD2. With V trimmed by 5 bases and J by 9 bases, 5 bases remained unmatched. The CDR3 runs 13 residues. Germline V gives CDR1 MNHEY, CDR2 SMNVEV (reference sequence). This CDR3 is CASSPGLAGEQFF. The CDR3 coding sequence is TGTGCCAGCAGTCCGGGACTAGCTGGTGAGCAGTTCTTC.

This chain uses TRBV19 with TRBJ1-2; D is possibly TRBD1 (6 bases). V was shortened by 5 bases and J by 2 bases, with 9 bases between the two germline ends. This CDR3 is 13 amino acids long. Germline V gene sequence: CDR1 LNHDA, CDR2 SQIVND (reference sequence). The CDR3 DNA reads TGTGCCAGTAGTCAGGACAGAAACTATGGCTACACCTTC. Encoded protein: CASSQDRNYGYTF.

This clone was counted only a few times. This chain links TRBV16 with TRBJ1-1; D unresolved. In germline, CDR1 is KGHSY, CDR2 FQNENV. The CDR3 runs 14 residues. V was clipped by 5 bases and J by 1 base, with 11 bases between them. Here the CDR3 DNA reads TGTGCCAGCAGCTCCACCGCAAGGAACACTGAAGCTTTCTTT. This encodes CASSSTARNTEAFF. Based on the CDR3 plus reference TRBV16 and TRBJ1-1, the full variable domain is GEEVAQTPKHLVRGEGQKAKLYCAPIKGHSYVFWYQQVLKNEFKFLISFQNENVFDETGMPKERFSAKCLPNSPCSLEIQATKLEDSAVYFCASSSTARNTEAFFGQGTRLTVV.

As for this clone: Additional DNA sequences in this sample encode the identical CDR3. The J gene is TRBJ1-6, the V gene TRBV12-3 or TRBV12-4; D remains ambiguous. The V and J ends lost 3 bases and 7 bases respectively, with 4 bases between them. The CDR3 is 12 residues long. For the CDR3, the DNA is TGTGCCAGCAGTTTCGGCAATTCACCCCTCCACTTT. This gives the protein CASSFGNSPLHF.

This rearrangement joins TRBV5-1 to TRBJ1-5; D is undetermined. Germline V gene data show CDR1 as SGHRS and CDR2 as YFSETQ. The CDR3 consists of 14 residues. The V gene lost 2 bases and the J gene lost 2 bases, with 8 bases spanning the gap. CDR3 in DNA: TGCGCCAGCAGCTTCGAAGTCGGCAATCAGCCCCAGCATTTT. Translation gives CASSFEVGNQPQHF.

This clone was counted once. Different DNA sequences within this sample yield the same CDR3. The gene calls are TRBV7-9 and TRBJ2-2; the D is unclear. The V end was cut by 5 bases, the J end by 3 bases, with 4 bases between. CDR1 and CDR2 from the germline V gene are SEHNR and FQNEAQ (reference sequence). This CDR3 has 12 residues. As DNA, the CDR3 is TGTGCCAGCAGCCTAGACACCGGGGAGCTGTTTTTT. Amino acid sequence: CASSLDTGELFF.

J is TRBJ1-1 and V is TRBV3-1 (or the pseudogene TRBV3-2); D possibly corresponds to TRBD1 (5 bases). This CDR3 is 15 amino acids long. V lost 4 bases and J 2 bases, leaving 14 bases between the germline ends. Looked up from germline, CDR1 is LGHDT and CDR2 is YNNKEL (reference sequence). The chain's CDR3 is CASSLTLTGNTEAFF. DNA of the CDR3: TGTGCCAGCAGCCTCACGCTTACAGGCAACACTGAAGCTTTCTTT.

The chain recombines TRBV5-4 with TRBJ2-1; D possibly corresponds to TRBD2 (6 bases). There are 16 residues in the CDR3. Deletions cut 0 bases from V and 2 bases from J, with 12 bases between. Germline values: CDR1 SGHNT, CDR2 YYREEE (reference sequence). CDR3 DNA sequence: TGTGCCAGCAGCTTGGGGGGGGTGCGTCCCTACAATGAGCAGTTCTTC. Protein: CASSLGGVRPYNEQFF.

J is TRBJ1-4 and V is TRBV5-1, with D unresolved. CDR1 is SGHRS and CDR2 is YFSETQ in the germline V gene. The CDR3 has 16 residues. V was clipped by 5 bases and J by 0 bases, with 14 bases between them. Written as DNA, the CDR3 is TGCGCCAGCAGTCGAACAACAATTGCAACTAATGAAAAACTGTTTTTT. Protein: CASSRTTIATNEKLFF. The full variable domain, its missing parts supplied by reference TRBV5-1 and TRBJ1-4, is KAGVTQTPRYLIKTRGQQVTLSCSPISGHRSVSWYQQTPGQGLQFLFEYFSETQRNKGNFPGRFSGRQFSNSRSEMNVSTLELGDSALYLCASSRTTIATNEKLFFGSGTQLSVL.

This clone appeared a single time. The chain combines TRBV6-6 with TRBJ2-7; 8 bases fit TRBD2. This CDR3 spans 14 amino acids. The V gene end was trimmed by 10 bases and the J gene end by 4 bases; junction bases not matched to a gene: 12. The germline V gene has CDR1 MNHNY and CDR2 SVGAGI (reference sequence). The CDR3 DNA follows: TGTGCCACCGTATCCCCGGGGGGGGATTACGAGCAGTACTTC. Translation gives CATVSPGGDYEQYF.

The J gene is TRBJ1-1, the V gene TRBV19, with a tentative D call TRBD1 (6 bases). Trimming removed 7 bases at V and 5 bases at J, with 17 bases between. Per the germline V gene, CDR1 is LNHDA and CDR2 is SQIVND (reference sequence). The CDR3 is 14 residues long. DNA of the CDR3: TGTGCCAGTATTTCCGGGACATCGAGGACTGAAGCTTTCTTT. Its protein product is CASISGTSRTEAFF.

The V call is TRBV2, the J call TRBJ1-1; weak D call: TRBD1 (5 bases). Germline CDR1 SNHLY, CDR2 FYNNEI. This CDR3 region has 14 residues. V shed 6 bases and J shed 1 base, with 12 bases lying between them. CDR3: CASSRGRGNTEAFF. CDR3 DNA sequence: TGTGCCAGCAGCCGGGGACGCGGGAACACTGAAGCTTTCTTT.

The CDR3 reads CASSEDLSEQFF. CDR3 coding DNA: TGTGCCAGCAGTGAAGATCTGAGTGAGCAGTTCTTC. This chain joins TRBV27 and TRBJ2-1; D gene unclear. Trimming cost V 5 bases and J 9 bases, with 11 bases left between them. The germline V gene has CDR1 MNHEY and CDR2 SMNVEV (reference sequence). The length of the CDR3 is 12 residues.

The gene calls are TRBV5-5 and TRBJ1-6, with D possibly matching TRBD1 (5 bases). This CDR3 has 13 residues. Trimming stripped 6 bases from V and 15 bases from J, with 19 bases between. Per germline, CDR1 SGHKS and CDR2 YYEKEE (reference sequence). The CDR3 region has the DNA TGTGCCAGCACCCCGACGACAGCCTCCAGCCTCCACTTT. It is translated as CASTPTTASSLHF.

The V gene is TRBV7-8, the J gene TRBJ2-2; tentatively, D is TRBD1 or TRBD2 (6 bases each). V lost 5 bases and J lost 4, with 20 bases in between. CDR3 length equals 17 residues. Germline V gene data show CDR1 as SGHVS and CDR2 as FQNEAQ. The DNA of the CDR3 is TGTGCCAGCAGCCCCCCCCGTTGGGGGGCGAGCACCGGGGAGCTGTTTTTT. Its translation: CASSPPRWGASTGELFF.

This chain uses TRBV4-2 with TRBJ1-1, with D possibly TRBD1 on 5 matching bases. The CDR3 sequence is 14 residues long. Germline V lookup: CDR1 LGHNA, CDR2 YNFKEQ. V was cut by 3 bases and J by 1 base, with 9 bases left in between. CDR3 residues: CASSHRQTNTEAFF. For the CDR3, the DNA is TGTGCCAGCAGCCACAGACAGACGAACACTGAAGCTTTCTTT.

The rearrangement links TRBV14 to TRBJ1-5; D is ambiguous. CDR1 and CDR2 from the germline V gene are SGHDN and FVKESK. The CDR3 is 15 amino acids. Trimming took 8 bases from V and 2 from J, leaving 16 bases between them. DNA of the CDR3: TGTGCCAGCGGAAGCCAGAGGAGATGCAATCAGCCCCAGCATTTT. It yields the protein CASGSQRRCNQPQHF.

The chain couples TRBV7-9 to TRBJ2-7, with D hard to call. The CDR3 extends over 13 amino acids. Germline-derived CDR1 and CDR2 are SEHNR and FQNEAQ (reference sequence). The V and J ends lost 8 bases and 5 bases respectively, with 16 bases between them. The CDR3 is CASLPPLGNEQYF. CDR3 DNA: TGTGCCAGCCTCCCACCCCTGGGGAACGAGCAGTACTTC.

The chain recombines TRBV29-1 with TRBJ1-2; 8 nucleotides agree with TRBD1. J gave up 0 bases and V 8 bases, and 2 bases lay outside the gene matches. This CDR3 spans 12 amino acids. Germline assignment: CDR1 SQVTM and CDR2 ANQGSEA. This chain's CDR3 is CSTGQANYGYTF. The CDR3 nucleotides read TGCAGCACGGGACAGGCTAACTATGGCTACACCTTC.

The chain links TRBV2 to TRBJ1-6; D remains ambiguous. Germline CDR1 is SNHLY and CDR2 is FYNNEI. Between the trimmed V and J ends, which lost 8 bases and 2 bases, there was a span of 10 bases. The CDR3 runs 14 residues. CDR3: CASVGRAYNSPLHF. The CDR3 DNA sequence: TGTGCCAGCGTGGGGAGGGCCTATAATTCACCCCTCCACTTT.

This clone was counted a single time. The J gene is TRBJ2-2, the V gene TRBV24-1; D is undetermined. V was cut by 10 bases and J by 1 base, with 6 bases left in between. The CDR3 contains 12 residues. CDR1 KGHDR and CDR2 SFDVKD come from the germline V gene. CDR3 loop: CATQENTGELFF. The CDR3 bases are TGTGCCACGCAGGAGAACACCGGGGAGCTGTTTTTT.

This clone is a singleton in its sample. CDR3 nucleotide sequence: TGTGCCAGCCAGGTCACAGATACGCAGTATTTT. It is translated as CASQVTDTQYF. The rearrangement joins TRBV12-3 or TRBV12-4 to TRBJ2-3; D is undetermined. This CDR3 contains 11 residues. Trimming shortened V by 8 bases and J by 2 bases, and 5 bases separated the two germline ends.